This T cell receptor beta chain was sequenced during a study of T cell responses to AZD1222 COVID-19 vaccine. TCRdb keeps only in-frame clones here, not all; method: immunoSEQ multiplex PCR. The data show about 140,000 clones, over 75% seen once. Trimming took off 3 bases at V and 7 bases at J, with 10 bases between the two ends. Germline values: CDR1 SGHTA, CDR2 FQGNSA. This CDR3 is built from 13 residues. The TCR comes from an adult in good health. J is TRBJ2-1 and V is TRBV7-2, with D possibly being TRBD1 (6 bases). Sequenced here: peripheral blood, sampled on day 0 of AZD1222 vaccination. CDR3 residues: CASSLVRGNEQFF. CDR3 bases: TGTGCCAGCAGCTTGGTCAGGGGAAATGAGCAGTTCTTC. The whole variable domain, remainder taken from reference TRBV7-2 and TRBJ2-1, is GAGVSQSPSNKVTEKGKDVELRCDPISGHTALYWYRQSLGQGLEFLIYFQGNSAPDKSGLPSDRFSAERTGGSVSTLTIQRTQQEDSAVYLCASSLVRGNEQFFGPGTRLTVL.